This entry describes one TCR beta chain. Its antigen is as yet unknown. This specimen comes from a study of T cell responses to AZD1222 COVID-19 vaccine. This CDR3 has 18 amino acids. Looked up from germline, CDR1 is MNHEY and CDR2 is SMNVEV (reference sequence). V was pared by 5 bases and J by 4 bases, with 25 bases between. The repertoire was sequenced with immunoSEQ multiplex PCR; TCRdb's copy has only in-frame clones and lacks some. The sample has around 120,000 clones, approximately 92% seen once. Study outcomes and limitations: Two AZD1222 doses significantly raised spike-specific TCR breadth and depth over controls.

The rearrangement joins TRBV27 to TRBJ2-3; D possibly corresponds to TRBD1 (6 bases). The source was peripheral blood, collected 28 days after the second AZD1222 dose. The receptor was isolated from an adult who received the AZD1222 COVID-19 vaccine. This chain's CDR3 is CASSAHRRDNRKSDTQYF. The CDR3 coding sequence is TGTGCCAGCAGTGCACATCGAAGGGACAACCGAAAGTCAGATACGCAGTATTTT.